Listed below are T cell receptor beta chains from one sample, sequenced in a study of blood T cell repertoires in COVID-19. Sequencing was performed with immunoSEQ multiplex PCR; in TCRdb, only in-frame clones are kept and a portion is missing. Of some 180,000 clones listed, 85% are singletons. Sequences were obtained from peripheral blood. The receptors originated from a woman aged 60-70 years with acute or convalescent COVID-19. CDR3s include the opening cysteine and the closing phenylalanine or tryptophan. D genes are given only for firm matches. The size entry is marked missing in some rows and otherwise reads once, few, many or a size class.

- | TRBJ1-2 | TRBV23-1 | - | CASSQSPSPGYGSCGYTF | TGCGCCAGCAGTCAATCCCCCAGCCCGGGATATGGGAGTTGTGGCTACACCTTC
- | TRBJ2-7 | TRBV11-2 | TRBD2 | CASTSGLVAAGAISYEQYF | TGTGCCAGCACCTCTGGTCTCGTTGCCGCGGGAGCTATCTCCTACGAGCAGTACTTC
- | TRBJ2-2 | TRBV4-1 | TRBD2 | CASSEIRTSENTGELFF | TGCGCCAGCAGCGAAATCCGGACTAGCGAGAACACCGGGGAGCTGTTTTTT
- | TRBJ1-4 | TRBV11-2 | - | CASSSPYSEKLFF | TGTGCCAGCAGCTCTCCCTATTCAGAAAAACTGTTTTTT
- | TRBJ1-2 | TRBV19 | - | CASSIEGHRGYTF | TGTGCCAGTAGTATAGAGGGGCATCGGGGCTACACCTTC
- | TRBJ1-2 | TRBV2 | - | CASSAISGVQGYTF | TGTGCCAGCAGTGCAATTTCAGGGGTCCAGGGCTACACCTTC
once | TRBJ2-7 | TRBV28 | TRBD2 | CASSGPLQGEGEQYF | TGTGCCAGCTCGGGTCCCCTTCAAGGGGAGGGGGAGCAGTACTTC
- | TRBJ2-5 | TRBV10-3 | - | CAIKSQGGETQYF | TGTGCCATCAAAAGCCAGGGGGGAGAGACCCAGTACTTC
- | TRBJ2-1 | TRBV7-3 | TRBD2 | CASSLTLAGVSEQFF | TGTGCCAGCAGCTTAACGTTGGCGGGAGTTTCTGAGCAGTTCTTC
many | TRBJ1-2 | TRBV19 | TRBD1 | CASSPTGVRRSGYTF | TGTGCCAGTAGCCCTACAGGGGTAAGGAGGTCTGGCTACACCTTC
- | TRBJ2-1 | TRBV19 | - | CASRVGGPPSYNEQFF | TGTGCCAGTAGGGTCGGAGGGCCACCATCCTACAATGAGCAGTTCTTC
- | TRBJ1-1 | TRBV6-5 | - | CASSLGTLGTEAFF | TGTGCCAGCAGCCTCGGGACTCTCGGCACTGAAGCTTTCTTT
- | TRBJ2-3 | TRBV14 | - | CASSQDTVGDTQYF | TGTGCCAGCAGCCAAGATACAGTAGGAGATACGCAGTATTTT